This record concerns one TCR beta chain sequence. Its antigen is as yet unknown. Clones were sequenced by immunoSEQ multiplex PCR, and TCRdb holds only the in-frame ones, with some missing. The sample consists of around 60,000 clones, about 96% of them appearing once. The sample is drawn from a study of cytomegalovirus exposure and HLA in healthy donors. General study findings and limits: The tendency of first-cohort TCR clusters to co-occur in the 100 to 150 validation repertoires emerged from a later analysis.

Deletions cut 2 bases from V and 7 bases from J, with 27 bases between. The V gene's germline CDR1 is LNHNV and CDR2 YYDKDF (reference sequence). The CDR3 runs 19 residues. The V call is TRBV15, the J call TRBJ1-3; unclear D gene. This sequence originates from a woman under 30 in good health and CMV-seronegative. Source material: PBMCs. The CDR3 nucleotides are TGTGCCACCAGCAGATTTAGTTTCGGTGTGGATGGGTCCAGGAACACCATATATTTT. Translation: CATSRFSFGVDGSRNTIYF.